This T cell receptor beta chain was profiled in a study of OX40 agonist ivuxolimab in advanced cancers. Study-wide context: 40% to 50% of patients had received prior checkpoint inhibitor therapy.

Note on this clone: The antigen is undetermined.

Assay used: immunoSEQ multiplex PCR; TCRdb lists only in-frame clones, some missing. The sample holds some 16,000 clones, more than 75% seen once. V dropped 10 bases and J dropped 2 bases, with 16 bases sitting between them. The germline V gene encodes CDR1 LNHDA and CDR2 SQIVND (reference sequence). This CDR3 has 14 amino acids. Study observations and caveats: Averaged across samples, CD8+ T cells carried more expanded clones than CD4+ did. Dose levels from 0.1 to 3.0 mg/kg saw CD4+ and CD8+ blood T cells expand clonally by week 6.

The cohort excluded patients with autoimmune disease history or systemic immunosuppression. The genes are TRBV19 and TRBJ2-3; TRBD2 might be the D (6 bases). Specimen: CD4+ or CD8+ T cells sorted from blood, collected in a trial of the OX40 agonist ivuxolimab. This sequence originates from an adult with an advanced solid tumor such as melanoma, head and neck, liver or kidney cancer. The CDR3 nucleotides are TGTGCCACCACCGAGCGGGTGTCCACAGATACGCAGTATTTT. It is translated as CATTERVSTDTQYF.